This T cell receptor (beta chain) was captured by sequencing in a study of T cells in Graves' hyperthyroidism and ophthalmopathy. Recently diagnosed hyperthyroidism of less than 2 months' duration affected patients aged 18 to 65. Patients were excluded because of uncontrolled infection, other autoimmune disease, pregnancy or lactation. Diagnosis rested on symptoms, serum thyroxine and TRAb, thyroid ultrasound, and orbital computed tomography. This clonotype was counted many times. The CDR3 sequence is 14 residues long. Germline V gene lookup returns CDR1 WNHNN and CDR2 SYGVQD (reference sequence). The trim removed 6 bases at V and 2 bases at J, leaving 4 bases unmatched. The CDR3 regions of TCR beta were amplified from RNA transcripts. Carried out on the TCR CDR3, a first-round RT-PCR used the HTBI primer set. TCRdb redid the calling of the multiplex PCR reads with MiXCR, one entry per CDR3 protein. The sample contains some 360,000 distinct CDR3 sequences, roughly 13% of which appear only once.

The sequence was collected from an older woman with Graves' hyperthyroidism. The source material was blood. This rearrangement joins TRBV10-1 to TRBJ2-3, with TRBD1 matching over 8 bases. CDR3 DNA: TGCGCCAGCAGGCGGGACAGGTCCACAGATACGCAGTATTTT. This codes for CASRRDRSTDTQYF.